Listed below are T cell receptor beta chains from one sample, sequenced in a study of blood T cell repertoires in COVID-19. Assay: immunoSEQ multiplex PCR; the TCRdb copy retains only in-frame clones and omits some. Among 300,000 to 400,000 clones listed, around 85% were seen once. The sequenced material came from peripheral blood. These receptors all stem from a human donor in a cohort sampled during active COVID-19. The CDR3 runs from the conserved cysteine through the conserved F or W. The D gene is left open where the match is weak. Where a row states a size, it is once, few, many or the class of an expanded clone; other rows omit it.

clone size,V gene,J gene,D gene,CDR3 length,CDR3 DNA,CDR3 protein
.,TRBV24-1,TRBJ2-2,TRBD2,17,TGTGCCACCAGTGATTTGCCGGGACTAGGGTACACCGGGGAGCTGTTTTTT,CATSDLPGLGYTGELFF
.,TRBV19,TRBJ2-2,.,15,TGTGCCAGTAGTATAAAGCAGGGATGGACCGGGGAGCTGTTTTTT,CASSIKQGWTGELFF
once,TRBV5-1,TRBJ2-4,TRBD1,17,TGCGCCAGCAGCTATAACAGGGGCGACGTAGCCAAAAACATTCAGTACTTC,CASSYNRGDVAKNIQYF
.,TRBV10-2,TRBJ2-7,TRBD1,15,TGCGCCAGCAGCCCTCGGACAGGGGGTGTCTACGAGCAGTACTTC,CASSPRTGGVYEQYF
.,TRBV7-8,TRBJ1-5,TRBD1,15,TGTGCCAGCAGCCCATCACGACAGGGGAGTCAGCCCCAGCATTTT,CASSPSRQGSQPQHF
.,TRBV6-5,TRBJ1-1,TRBD1,16,TGTGCCAGCAGTTACTCGATGAGACAGGGGGGTGATATAGCTTTCTTT,CASSYSMRQGGDIAFF
.,TRBV10-1,TRBJ2-2,.,12,TGCGCCAGCTTGGGCCAGACCGGGGAGCTGTTTTTT,CASLGQTGELFF
.,TRBV2,TRBJ2-7,TRBD1,14,TGTGCCAGCAGTGAAGCGACAGGGTTGTACGAGCAGTACTTC,CASSEATGLYEQYF
.,TRBV3-1/TRBV3-2,TRBJ1-1,.,13,TGTGCCAGCAGCCACCGGGACTCGGGAGGGGCTTTCTTT,CASSHRDSGGAFF
.,TRBV30,TRBJ2-7,.,13,TGTGCCTGGACTGGAGGGACAGACTACGAGCAGTACTTC,CAWTGGTDYEQYF
.,TRBV9,TRBJ2-7,.,13,TGTGCCAGCTCACGTCGGGGTAGCTACGAGCAGTACTTC,CASSRRGSYEQYF